This T cell receptor beta chain was profiled in a study of T-cell reconstitution after alpha-beta-depleted transplantation in children. During its preparation, the TCRbeta library received unique molecular identifiers. In TCRdb, the PCR reads were re-called with MiXCR into one record per CDR3 protein. The sample shows 210,000 or so distinct CDR3 sequences, about 9.2% of them seen only once. J lost 3 bases, V lost 2 bases, and 4 bases had no gene match. CDR1 SGHVS and CDR2 FNYEAQ come from the germline V gene. This CDR3 contains 15 residues. The source is a human donor who donated a stem cell graft to a child with acute lymphoblastic leukemia. V gene TRBV7-6 combines with J gene TRBJ2-5; 9 nucleotides line up with TRBD2. Sequencing used PBMCs from the stem cell graft donor, obtained from the stem cell graft. CDR3 in DNA: TGTGCCAGCAGCTTATCCCTAGCGGGGAAAGAGACCCAGTACTTC. It specifies CASSLSLAGKETQYF. The whole variable domain, remainder taken from reference TRBV7-6 and TRBJ2-5, is GAGVSQSPRYKVTKRGQDVALRCDPISGHVSLYWYRQALGQGPEFLTYFNYEAQQDKSGLPNDRFSAERPEGSISTLTIQRTEQRDSAMYRCASSLSLAGKETQYFGPGTRLLVL.